The rows below give T cell receptor beta chains drawn from one sample of a study of blood T cell repertoires in COVID-19. The assay was immunoSEQ multiplex PCR, and TCRdb's table has in-frame clones only and misses some. Here the sample spans about 140,000 clones, approximately 81% being singletons. The sample taken for sequencing was PBMCs or T cells enriched from blood (not recorded which). These receptors all stem from a man aged 35-49 years with acute COVID-19. Both conserved end residues are part of each CDR3. The D gene is left open where the match is weak. Not all rows give a size; the values are once, few, many and, for expanded clones, a class.

j_call v_call d_call clone_size cdr3_aa cdr3_nt
TRBJ2-5 TRBV11-2 TRBD1 NA CASSWRQGQETQYF TGTGCCAGCAGCTGGAGACAGGGGCAAGAGACCCAGTACTTC
TRBJ1-1 TRBV28 NA few CASTGGMVQAFF TGTGCCAGCACCGGAGGGATGGTGCAAGCTTTCTTT
TRBJ2-2 TRBV12-3/TRBV12-4 NA NA CASSLASTGELFF TGTGCCAGCAGTTTAGCGAGCACCGGGGAGCTGTTTTTT
TRBJ2-2 TRBV5-1 TRBD1 once CASSSHRDRGSAGELFF TGCGCCAGCAGCTCCCACCGGGACAGGGGAAGCGCCGGGGAGCTGTTTTTT
TRBJ2-5 TRBV2 NA NA CASSDQGGRRDF TGTGCCAGCAGTGATCAGGGGGGTCGTCGGGACTTC
TRBJ1-1 TRBV5-6 NA NA CASTRGTEAFF TGTGCCAGCACCCGGGGCACTGAAGCTTTCTTT
TRBJ2-7 TRBV3-1/TRBV3-2 TRBD2 NA CASSSFGGGEKDEQYF TGTGCCAGCAGTAGTTTCGGGGGGGGTGAAAAGGACGAGCAGTACTTC
TRBJ2-7 TRBV5-4 TRBD2 NA CASSPGLAGTYEQYF TGTGCCAGCAGCCCGGGACTAGCGGGGACCTACGAGCAGTACTTC
TRBJ2-5 TRBV14 NA NA CASSQGIFRDTGETQYF TGTGCCAGCAGCCAAGGAATTTTCCGGGACACTGGAGAGACCCAGTACTTC
TRBJ2-1 TRBV7-9 NA NA CASSRGSVYNEQFF TGTGCCAGCAGCCGGGGATCAGTCTACAATGAGCAGTTCTTC
TRBJ2-1 TRBV11-2 NA few CASSLDRAGVSDNEQFF TGTGCCAGCAGCTTAGATAGGGCGGGCGTGTCGGACAATGAGCAGTTCTTC
TRBJ1-2 TRBV29-1 NA NA CSVSRSYGYTF TGCAGCGTTTCGAGGAGCTATGGCTACACCTTC
TRBJ2-7 TRBV28 TRBD1 NA CASRIGTGIPEQYF TGTGCCAGCAGGATCGGGACAGGGATCCCCGAGCAGTACTTC
TRBJ2-4 TRBV28 TRBD2 NA CASYMSGEPKNIQYF TGTGCCAGCTATATGAGCGGGGAACCCAAAAACATTCAGTACTTC
TRBJ2-1 TRBV2 TRBD2 NA CASSVTSGVVPGFF TGTGCCAGCAGTGTTACTAGCGGGGTCGTCCCCGGTTTCTTC
TRBJ1-6 TRBV28 NA NA CASSPGQTNSPLHF TGTGCCAGCAGCCCAGGACAGACTAATTCACCCCTCCACTTT
TRBJ1-6 TRBV20-1 NA few CSVRQDSPLHF TGCAGTGTCCGTCAGGATTCACCCCTCCACTTT
TRBJ1-2 TRBV28 TRBD1 NA CASSQNRGSGGYTF TGTGCCAGCAGCCAGAACAGGGGTTCGGGTGGCTACACCTTC
TRBJ2-1 TRBV5-7 TRBD1 NA CASNPQGTKPYNEQFF TGTGCCAGCAACCCACAGGGGACAAAACCCTACAATGAGCAGTTCTTC
TRBJ2-3 TRBV24-1 TRBD2 NA CATKSSGRSTDTQYF TGTGCCACCAAAAGTAGCGGGAGAAGTACAGATACGCAGTATTTT
TRBJ2-7 TRBV5-6 NA NA CASSSWASSYEQYF TGTGCCAGCAGCAGTTGGGCGAGCTCCTACGAGCAGTACTTC
TRBJ1-6 TRBV30 NA NA CAWSVEGSYNSPLHF TGTGCCTGGAGTGTAGAGGGTTCCTATAATTCACCCCTCCACTTT
TRBJ2-1 TRBV10-3 TRBD1 once CAISDPRDRSRNEQFF TGTGCCATCAGTGACCCGAGGGACAGGTCTAGGAATGAGCAGTTCTTC
TRBJ2-5 TRBV10-1 TRBD1 NA CASLPGQGLVGVIGTQYF TGCGCCAGCCTACCGGGACAGGGACTCGTAGGTGTCATAGGGACCCAGTACTTC
TRBJ2-3 TRBV6-5 TRBD2 NA CASGPGLGQSNTQYF TGTGCCAGCGGACCGGGACTAGGCCAATCGAATACGCAGTATTTT
TRBJ2-7 TRBV6-5 TRBD2 NA CASSSAGGSYEQYF TGTGCCAGCAGTTCGGCGGGAGGGAGCTACGAGCAGTACTTC
TRBJ2-7 TRBV6-2/TRBV6-3 NA few CASSYSSYYEQYF TGTGCCAGCAGTTACTCGTCTTATTACGAGCAGTACTTC
TRBJ1-5 TRBV19 NA NA CASSISSSGQPQHF TGTGCCAGTAGTATTTCAAGCAGCGGTCAGCCCCAGCATTTT
TRBJ1-2 TRBV28 NA NA CASSLPWTASSRGYTF TGTGCCAGCAGTCTACCGTGGACAGCATCCTCGCGCGGCTACACCTTC
TRBJ2-3 TRBV5-6 TRBD1 once CASSSRATGGTDTQYF TGTGCCAGCAGCTCCAGGGCGACAGGGGGCACAGATACGCAGTATTTT
TRBJ1-3 TRBV27 NA NA CASSSSFPRGTRESTIYF TGTGCCAGCAGTTCTTCCTTCCCCCGGGGGACCCGGGAGAGTACCATATATTTT
TRBJ2-1 TRBV19 TRBD2 NA CASSISGALNNEQFF TGTGCCAGTAGTATTAGCGGGGCCTTAAACAATGAGCAGTTCTTC
TRBJ2-7 TRBV28 TRBD2 NA CASSAPTSGPAYEQYF TGTGCCAGCAGTGCCCCGACTAGCGGGCCCGCCTACGAGCAGTACTTC
TRBJ1-5 TRBV19 TRBD1 NA CASSIRDRDNQPQHF TGTGCCAGTAGTATAAGGGACAGGGACAATCAGCCCCAGCATTTT
TRBJ2-5 TRBV14 TRBD1 NA CASSKRDRVGETQYF TGTGCCAGCAGCAAGAGGGACAGGGTTGGGGAGACCCAGTACTTC
TRBJ1-2 TRBV29-1 TRBD1 NA CSGGQGARMGGYTF TGCAGCGGAGGACAGGGGGCGCGAATGGGAGGCTACACCTTC
TRBJ1-3 TRBV6-1 TRBD1 once CASREQGSGTGNTIYF TGTGCCAGCAGGGAACAGGGGAGTGGGACTGGAAACACCATATATTTT
TRBJ1-6 TRBV28 NA NA CASTLIGGTYNSPLHF TGTGCCAGCACCCTCATCGGGGGTACCTATAATTCACCCCTCCACTTT
TRBJ2-7 TRBV11-3 NA once CASSLSGYEQYF TGTGCCAGCAGTCTGTCAGGGTACGAGCAGTACTTC
TRBJ2-2 TRBV4-2 NA NA CASSQGITGSGELFF TGTGCCAGCAGCCAAGGGATAACGGGGTCCGGGGAGCTGTTTTTT
TRBJ2-2 TRBV6-5 NA NA CASKEVTLNTGELFF TGTGCCAGCAAGGAGGTGACGTTGAACACCGGGGAGCTGTTTTTT
TRBJ2-7 TRBV27 TRBD2 NA CASSREGWGSYEQYF TGTGCCAGCAGTAGGGAGGGGTGGGGCTCCTACGAGCAGTACTTC
TRBJ2-1 TRBV20-1 NA NA CSARSDREQFF TGCAGTGCTAGATCCGACAGGGAGCAGTTCTTC
TRBJ2-5 TRBV19 NA NA CASSIGGTWQETQYF TGTGCCAGTAGTATAGGCGGGACCTGGCAAGAGACCCAGTACTTC
TRBJ1-2 TRBV6-2/TRBV6-3 NA NA CASSLDRYGYTF TGTGCCAGCAGTCTGGACAGATATGGCTACACCTTC
TRBJ2-1 TRBV30 NA NA CAWGVTRPRSEQFF TGTGCCTGGGGAGTGACCCGTCCCCGGAGTGAGCAGTTCTTC
TRBJ2-7 TRBV29-1 TRBD1 NA CSVEGSQGAQGTYEQYF TGCAGCGTGGAAGGGTCGCAGGGGGCGCAGGGGACCTACGAGCAGTACTTC
TRBJ1-1 TRBV5-4 TRBD1 few CASSYRGGTEAFF TGTGCCAGCAGCTACAGGGGAGGCACTGAAGCTTTCTTT
TRBJ1-1 TRBV4-1 NA NA CASSFDIVNTEAFF TGCGCCAGCAGCTTCGACATCGTGAACACTGAAGCTTTCTTT
TRBJ2-5 TRBV7-6 NA NA CASSRTSQGWETQYF TGTGCCAGCAGCCGCACCTCCCAGGGATGGGAGACCCAGTACTTC